The 21 T cell receptor beta chains below were found in one sample sequenced in a study of T cell changes during pregnancy in multiple sclerosis. Produced via immunoSEQ multiplex PCR; TCRdb's table is partial and in-frame only. The table lists 65,000 to 95,000 clones, approximately 94% of them singletons. Specimen: peripheral blood, collected after pregnancy. The receptors derive from a female donor in good health, enrolled as a control in a pregnancy study.

The chain joins TRBV27 to TRBJ1-2; 10 positions agree with TRBD1. V was pared by 6 bases and J by 7 bases, with 14 bases of the junction left unmatched. The CDR3 extends over 16 amino acids. Germline CDR1 reads MNHEY; CDR2 reads SMNVEV (reference sequence). The CDR3 DNA reads TGTGCCAGCAGCCCAGCCCTCCCGGACAGGGGGACTGGCTACACCTTC. Protein product: CASSPALPDRGTGYTF.

This clone came up many times. The chain employs TRBV19 and TRBJ1-2; 8 nucleotides line up with TRBD1. V lost 3 bases and J lost 8; bases outside the gene matches: 5. Germline CDR1 is LNHDA and CDR2 is SQIVND (reference sequence). This CDR3 region has 13 residues. The DNA of the CDR3 is TGTGCCAGTAGTATGGACAGGGTTCGAGGCTACACCTTC. Translated: CASSMDRVRGYTF.

The gene calls are TRBV4-3 and TRBJ1-1; TRBD1 agrees at 7 bases. CDR3 length: 15 residues. Germline trimming cut 4 bases from V and 2 bases from J; bases unmatched to any gene: 7. From germline, CDR1 is LGHNA and CDR2 YSLEER. The DNA for the CDR3 is TGCGCCAGCAGCCGATTATCAGGGGGAAACACTGAAGCTTTCTTT. It encodes CASSRLSGGNTEAFF.

The V gene is TRBV7-3, the J gene TRBJ2-3, with TRBD2 matching over 14 bases. J gave up 4 bases and V 6 bases, and 18 bases lay outside the gene matches. This CDR3 region has 20 residues. CDR1 is SGHTA and CDR2 is FQGTGA in the germline V gene. CDR3 coding DNA: TGTGCCAGCAGGGGAAGGACTAGCGGGGGGCCCACTACCCCACCAGATACGCAGTATTTT. It encodes CASRGRTSGGPTTPPDTQYF.

The chain employs TRBV5-1 and TRBJ2-3; the match to TRBD2 covers 7 bases. V was clipped by 5 bases and J by 1 base; unmatched bases: 7. The CDR3 covers 15 residues. Germline V gene data show CDR1 as SGHRS and CDR2 as YFSETQ. The CDR3 loop reads CASRGGGIRTDTQYF. CDR3 DNA sequence: TGCGCCAGCAGGGGCGGGGGTATCCGCACAGATACGCAGTATTTT.

V usage is TRBV2 and J usage is TRBJ1-5; D not resolved. V was pared by 6 bases and J by 5 bases, with 17 bases between. The CDR3 runs to 15 residues. In germline, CDR1 is SNHLY, CDR2 FYNNEI. The CDR3 DNA sequence: TGTGCCAGCAGCGAGTTGGGCAGAAACTATCAGCCCCAGCATTTT. Translation gives CASSELGRNYQPQHF.

This clone was seen a handful of times. This chain uses TRBV7-9 with TRBJ1-2; 8 nucleotides match TRBD1. Germline loops: CDR1 SEHNR, CDR2 FQNEAQ (reference sequence). With 6 bases clipped from V and 4 bases from J, the junction kept 7 bases outside the gene matches. This CDR3 comprises 14 residues. CDR3 amino acids: CASRRTGKGYGYTF. For the CDR3, the DNA is TGTGCCAGCAGAAGGACAGGGAAGGGCTATGGCTACACCTTC. The whole variable domain, filled in from reference TRBV7-9 and TRBJ1-2, reads DTGVSQNPRHKITKRGQNVTFRCDPISEHNRLYWYRQTLGQGPEFLTYFQNEAQLEKSRLLSDRFSAERPKGSFSTLEIQRTEQGDSAMYLCASRRTGKGYGYTFGSGTRLTVV.

Turning to this clone: One end of the junction does not line up with germline, which may come from a read error. The chain recombines TRBV7-7 with TRBJ2-2, with 8 bases lining up with TRBD2. Germline CDR1 and CDR2: SSHAT and FNYEAQ (reference sequence). This CDR3 contains 15 residues. As DNA, the CDR3 is TGTGCTAGCAGCCCGAGAGCTCTAGCGGGCGGGGAGCTGTTTTTT. Amino acid sequence: CASSPRALAGGELFF.

The CDR3 DNA is TGCAGTGCTAGATGGAGCTACGAGCAGTACTTC. It codes for CSARWSYEQYF. This chain uses TRBV20-1 with TRBJ2-5; D is uncertain. The assigned J gene may be wrong: the sequence end matches TRBJ2-7 better. The length of the CDR3 is 11 residues. Per the germline V gene, CDR1 is DFQATT and CDR2 is SNEGSKA (reference sequence).

This chain links TRBV4-3 with TRBJ2-3, with 7 bases lining up with TRBD1. From germline, CDR1 is LGHNA and CDR2 YSLEER. V was pared by 0 bases and J by 4 bases, with 7 bases of the junction left unmatched. The CDR3 sequence is 16 residues long. The CDR3 DNA follows: TGCGCCAGCAGCCAAGATAGGGGGCGGTCCGCAGATACGCAGTATTTT. This codes for CASSQDRGRSADTQYF.

The gene calls are TRBV2 and TRBJ2-5, with 7 bases identical to TRBD1. Germline-derived CDR1 and CDR2 are SNHLY and FYNNEI. This CDR3 is built from 14 residues. Trimming removed 5 bases from V and 4 bases from J; junction bases left unmatched: 7. The CDR3 region is CASSYRDSRETQYF. The CDR3 region has the DNA TGTGCCAGCAGTTACCGGGACAGCCGAGAGACCCAGTACTTC.

The CDR3 nucleotides are TGTGCCAGCAGCCCAGGACTAGCGGGAGGGCCGCAAAAAGAGACCCAGTACTTC. Its translation: CASSPGLAGGPQKETQYF. The chain uses TRBV7-9 and TRBJ2-5, with 15 bases matching TRBD2. The ends lost 5 bases at V and 3 bases at J; junction bases unmatched: 10. The CDR3 spans 18 residues. Germline V gives CDR1 SEHNR, CDR2 FQNEAQ (reference sequence).

The J gene is TRBJ2-7, the V gene TRBV4-3; TRBD1 might be the D (6 bases). Germline lookup yields CDR1 LGHNA and CDR2 YSLEER. Trimming cost V 5 bases and J 1 base, with 12 bases left between them. The CDR3 has 14 amino acids. Here the CDR3 reads CASSYADRSYEQYF. The CDR3 DNA reads as TGCGCCAGCAGCTACGCGGACAGATCCTACGAGCAGTACTTC.

This chain uses TRBV4-3 with TRBJ2-7; D may be TRBD2 (5 bases). CDR1 is LGHNA, CDR2 YSLEER, per germline. The CDR3 is 17 amino acids. V was clipped by 0 bases and J by 2 bases, with 17 bases between them. The CDR3, as DNA: TGCGCCAGCAGCCAAGAAGGAAGAAGTCTGCGGGCCTACGAGCAGTACTTC. Protein sequence: CASSQEGRSLRAYEQYF.

The J gene is TRBJ2-5, the V gene TRBV18, with 8 positions matching TRBD2. V shed 6 bases and J 4 bases; nucleotides not matched to a gene: 13. Germline CDR1 reads KGHSH; CDR2 reads LQKENI. This CDR3 is built from 16 residues. CDR3 amino acids: CASSRGLAGAAETQYF. CDR3 in DNA: TGTGCCAGCTCCAGGGGCCTAGCGGGCGCAGCAGAGACCCAGTACTTC. The complete variable domain, with remaining parts taken from reference TRBV18 and TRBJ2-5, reads NAGVMQNPRHLVRRRGQEARLRCSPMKGHSHVYWYRQLPEEGLKFMVYLQKENIIDESGMPKERFSAEFPKEGPSILRIQQVVRGDSAAYFCASSRGLAGAAETQYFGPGTRLLVL.

The J gene is TRBJ2-1, the V gene TRBV11-2; 7 bases map to TRBD2. The CDR3 has 16 amino acids. The germline V gene has CDR1 SGHAT and CDR2 FQNNGV. J gave up 5 bases and V 1 base, and 8 bases lay outside the gene matches. CDR3 protein: CASSLVPAGRNNEQFF. The DNA for the CDR3 is TGTGCCAGCAGCTTAGTACCAGCGGGAAGGAACAATGAGCAGTTCTTC.

The chain couples TRBV7-8 to TRBJ1-5, with a tentative D call TRBD1 (5 bases). The V end was cut by 1 base, the J end by 5 bases, with 18 bases between. Germline CDR1 is SGHVS and CDR2 is FQNEAQ. CDR3 length: 17 residues. CDR3 sequence: CASSLVGVRTGDQPQHF. CDR3 sequence (DNA): TGTGCCAGCAGCTTAGTAGGAGTTCGGACGGGGGATCAGCCCCAGCATTTT.

This sequence joins TRBV15 and TRBJ1-1; D is unresolved. The V and J ends lost 5 bases and 3 bases respectively, with 7 bases between them. This CDR3 has 12 residues. From germline, CDR1 is LNHNV and CDR2 YYDKDF (reference sequence). The CDR3 bases are TGTGCCACCAGCTCCTCCGACACTGAAGCTTTCTTT. It codes for CATSSSDTEAFF. Combining the CDR3 with reference TRBV15 and TRBJ1-1 gives the whole variable domain DAMVIQNPRYQVTQFGKPVTLSCSQTLNHNVMYWYQQKSSQAPKLLFHYYDKDFNNEADTPDNFQSRRPNTSFCFLDIRSPGLGDTAMYLCATSSSDTEAFFGQGTRLTVV.

The J gene is TRBJ2-1, the V gene TRBV7-9, with unresolved D. This CDR3 is 16 amino acids long. Per germline, CDR1 SEHNR and CDR2 FQNEAQ (reference sequence). V lost 2 bases to trimming and J lost 7 bases, with 18 bases between them. CDR3 DNA: TGTGCCAGCAGCTTATGGCTGGGTCAGCGAGAGAATGAGCAGTTCTTC. Its protein product is CASSLWLGQRENEQFF.

The chain is built from TRBV19 and TRBJ2-7; 9 positions match TRBD1. V lost 4 bases and J lost 3; bases outside the gene matches: 7. The V gene's germline CDR1 is LNHDA and CDR2 SQIVND (reference sequence). This CDR3 is built from 15 residues. CDR3 loop: CASSKSGTGHYEQYF. The CDR3 DNA sequence: TGTGCCAGTAGTAAATCCGGGACAGGGCACTACGAGCAGTACTTC.

The chain carries TRBV7-8 and TRBJ1-3; a weak D match, TRBD1 (5 bases). The CDR3 is 14 amino acids. The V gene lost 3 bases and the J gene lost 1 base, with 7 bases spanning the gap. CDR1 and CDR2 (germline): SGHVS, FQNEAQ. The CDR3 reads CASSFDSSGNTIYF. The DNA for the CDR3 is TGTGCCAGCAGCTTCGACAGTTCTGGAAACACCATATATTTT.